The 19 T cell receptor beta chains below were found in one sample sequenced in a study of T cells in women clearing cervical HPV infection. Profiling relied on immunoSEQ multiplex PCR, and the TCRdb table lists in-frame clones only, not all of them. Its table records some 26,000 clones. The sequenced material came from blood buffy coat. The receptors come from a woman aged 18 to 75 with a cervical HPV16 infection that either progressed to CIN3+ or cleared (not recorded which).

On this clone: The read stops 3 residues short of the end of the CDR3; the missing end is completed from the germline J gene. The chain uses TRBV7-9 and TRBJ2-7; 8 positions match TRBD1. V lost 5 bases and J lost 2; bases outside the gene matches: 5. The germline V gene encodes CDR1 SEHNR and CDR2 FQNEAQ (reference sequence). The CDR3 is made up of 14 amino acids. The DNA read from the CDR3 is TGTGCCAGCAGCCCAAGGACAGGGCCCTACGAG. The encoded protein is CASSPRTGPYE. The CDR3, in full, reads CASSPRTGPYEQYF.

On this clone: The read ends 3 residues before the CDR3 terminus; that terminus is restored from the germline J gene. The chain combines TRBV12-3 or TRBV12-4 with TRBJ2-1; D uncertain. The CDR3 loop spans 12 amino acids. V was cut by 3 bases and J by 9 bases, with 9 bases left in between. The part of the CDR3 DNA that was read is TGTGCCAGCAGTTTGGGCCCCTCTGAG. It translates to CASSLGPSE. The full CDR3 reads CASSLGPSEQFF.

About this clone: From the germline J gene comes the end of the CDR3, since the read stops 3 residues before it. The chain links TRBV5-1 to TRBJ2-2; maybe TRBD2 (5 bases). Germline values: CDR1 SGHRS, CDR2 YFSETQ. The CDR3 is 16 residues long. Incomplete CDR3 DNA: TGCGCCAGCAAAAAAAACGGGGTCGCAACTAATGAAAAG. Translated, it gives CASKKNGVATNEK. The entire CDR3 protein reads CASKKNGVATNEKLFF.

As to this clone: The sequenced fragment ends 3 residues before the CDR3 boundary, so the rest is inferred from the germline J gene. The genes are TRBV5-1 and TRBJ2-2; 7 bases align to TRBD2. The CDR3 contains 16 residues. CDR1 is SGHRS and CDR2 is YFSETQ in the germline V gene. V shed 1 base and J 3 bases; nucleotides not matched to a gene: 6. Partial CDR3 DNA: TGCGCCAGCAGCTTGCAGAGCGGGGCGGACACCGGGGAG. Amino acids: CASSLQSGADTGE. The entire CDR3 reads CASSLQSGADTGELFF. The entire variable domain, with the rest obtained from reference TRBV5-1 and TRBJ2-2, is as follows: KAGVTQTPRYLIKTRGQQVTLSCSPISGHRSVSWYQQTPGQGLQFLFEYFSETQRNKGNFPGRFSGRQFSNSRSEMNVSTLELGDSALYLCASSLQSGADTGELFFGEGSRLTVL.

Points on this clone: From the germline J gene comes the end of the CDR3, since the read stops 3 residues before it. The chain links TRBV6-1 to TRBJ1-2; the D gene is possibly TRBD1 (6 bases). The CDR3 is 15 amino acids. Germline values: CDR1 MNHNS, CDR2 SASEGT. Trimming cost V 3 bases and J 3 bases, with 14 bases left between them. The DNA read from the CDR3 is TGTGCCAGCAGTGACCGACAGGCTATCGACTATGGC. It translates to CASSDRQAIDYG. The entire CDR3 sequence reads CASSDRQAIDYGYTF.

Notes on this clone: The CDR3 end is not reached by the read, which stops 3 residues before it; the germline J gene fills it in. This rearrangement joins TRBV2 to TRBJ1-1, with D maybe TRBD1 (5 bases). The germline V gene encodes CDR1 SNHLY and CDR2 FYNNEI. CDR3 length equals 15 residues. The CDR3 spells CASQMQGMGMKTAFF. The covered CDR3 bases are TGTGCCAGCCAAATGCAGGGAATGGGGATGAAGACA.

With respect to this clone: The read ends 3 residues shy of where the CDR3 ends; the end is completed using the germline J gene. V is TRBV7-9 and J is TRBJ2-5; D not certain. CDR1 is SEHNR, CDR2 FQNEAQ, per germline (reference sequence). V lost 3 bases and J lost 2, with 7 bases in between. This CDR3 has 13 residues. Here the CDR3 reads CASSFYSQETQYF. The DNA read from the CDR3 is TGTGCCAGCAGCTTTTACAGTCAAGAGACC.

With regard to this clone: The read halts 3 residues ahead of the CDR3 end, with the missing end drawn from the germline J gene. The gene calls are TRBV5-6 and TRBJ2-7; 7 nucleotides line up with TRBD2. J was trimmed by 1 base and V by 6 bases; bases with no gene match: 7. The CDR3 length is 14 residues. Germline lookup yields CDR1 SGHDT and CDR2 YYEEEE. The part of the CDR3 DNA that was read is TGTGCCAGCACCTCGACTAGCCGGTCCTACGAG. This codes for CASTSTSRSYE. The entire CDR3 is CASTSTSRSYEQYF. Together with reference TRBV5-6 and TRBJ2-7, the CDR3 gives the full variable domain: DAGVTQSPTHLIKTRGQQVTLRCSPKSGHDTVSWYQQALGQGPQFIFQYYEEEERQRGNFPDRFSGHQFPNYSSELNVNALLLGDSALYLCASTSTSRSYEQYFGPGTRLTVT.

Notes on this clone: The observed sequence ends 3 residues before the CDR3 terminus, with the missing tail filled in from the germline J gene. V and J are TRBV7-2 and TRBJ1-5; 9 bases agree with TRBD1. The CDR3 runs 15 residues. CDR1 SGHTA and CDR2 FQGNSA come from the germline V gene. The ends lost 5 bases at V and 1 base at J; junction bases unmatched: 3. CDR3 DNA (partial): TGTGCCAGCAGCGACAGGGGGGGGAGCAATCAGCCC. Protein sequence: CASSDRGGSNQP. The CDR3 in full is CASSDRGGSNQPQHF.

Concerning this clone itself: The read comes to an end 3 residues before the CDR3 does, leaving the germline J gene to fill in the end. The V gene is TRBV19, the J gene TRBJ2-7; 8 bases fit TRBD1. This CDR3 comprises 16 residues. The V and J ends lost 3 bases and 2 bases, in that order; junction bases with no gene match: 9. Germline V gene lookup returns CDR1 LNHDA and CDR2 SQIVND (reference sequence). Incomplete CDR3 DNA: TGTGCCAGTAGTATTGTGGGACAGGACTTCCCCTACGAG. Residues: CASSIVGQDFPYE. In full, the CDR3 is CASSIVGQDFPYEQYF.

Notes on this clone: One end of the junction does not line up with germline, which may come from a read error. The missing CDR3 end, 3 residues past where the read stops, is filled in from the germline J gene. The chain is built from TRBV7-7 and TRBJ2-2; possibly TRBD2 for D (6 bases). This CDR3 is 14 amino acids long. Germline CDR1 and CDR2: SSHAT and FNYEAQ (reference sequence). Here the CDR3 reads CASSLPERAGELFF. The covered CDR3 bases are TGTGCTAGCAGCTTACCCGAGCGGGCCGGGGAG.

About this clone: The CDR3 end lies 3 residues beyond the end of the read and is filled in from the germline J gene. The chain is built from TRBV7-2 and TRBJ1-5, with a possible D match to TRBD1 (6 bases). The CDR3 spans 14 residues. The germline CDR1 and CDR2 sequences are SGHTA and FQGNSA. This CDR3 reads CASSLDRVADPQHF. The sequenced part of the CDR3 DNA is TGTGCCAGCAGCTTAGACAGGGTGGCAGATCCC.

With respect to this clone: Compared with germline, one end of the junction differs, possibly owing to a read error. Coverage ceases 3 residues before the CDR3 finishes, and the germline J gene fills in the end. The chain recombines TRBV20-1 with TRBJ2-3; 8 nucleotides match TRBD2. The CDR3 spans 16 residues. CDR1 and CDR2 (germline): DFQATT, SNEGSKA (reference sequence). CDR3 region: CSAETSGGSHTYTQYF. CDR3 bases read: TGCAGTGCCGAGACGTCGGGGGGGAGCCACACATATACG.

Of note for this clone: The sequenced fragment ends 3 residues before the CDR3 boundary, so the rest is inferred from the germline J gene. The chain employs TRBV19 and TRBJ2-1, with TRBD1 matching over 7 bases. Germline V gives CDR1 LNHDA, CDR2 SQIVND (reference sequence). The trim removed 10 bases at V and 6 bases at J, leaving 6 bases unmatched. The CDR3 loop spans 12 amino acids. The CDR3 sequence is CAIRDSRNEQFF. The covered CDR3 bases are TGTGCCATCCGGGACAGTCGCAATGAG.

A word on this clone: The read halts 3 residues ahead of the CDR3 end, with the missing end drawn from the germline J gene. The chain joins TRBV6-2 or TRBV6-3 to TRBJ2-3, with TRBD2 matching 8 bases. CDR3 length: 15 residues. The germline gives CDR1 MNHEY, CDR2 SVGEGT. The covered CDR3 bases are TGTGCCAGCAGCCGCCCGGGACTAGAACAAGAGACG. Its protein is CASSRPGLEQET. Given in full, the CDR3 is CASSRPGLEQETQYF.

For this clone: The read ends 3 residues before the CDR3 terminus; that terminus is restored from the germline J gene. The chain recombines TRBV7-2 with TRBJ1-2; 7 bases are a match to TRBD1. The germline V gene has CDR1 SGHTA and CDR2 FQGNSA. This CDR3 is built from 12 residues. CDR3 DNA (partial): TGTGCCAGCAGCTTAGCAGGGGGCGGC. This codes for CASSLAGGG. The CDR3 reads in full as CASSLAGGGYTF. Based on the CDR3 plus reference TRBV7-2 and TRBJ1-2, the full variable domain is GAGVSQSPSNKVTEKGKDVELRCDPISGHTALYWYRQSLGQGLEFLIYFQGNSAPDKSGLPSDRFSAERTGGSVSTLTIQRTQQEDSAVYLCASSLAGGGYTFGSGTRLTVV.

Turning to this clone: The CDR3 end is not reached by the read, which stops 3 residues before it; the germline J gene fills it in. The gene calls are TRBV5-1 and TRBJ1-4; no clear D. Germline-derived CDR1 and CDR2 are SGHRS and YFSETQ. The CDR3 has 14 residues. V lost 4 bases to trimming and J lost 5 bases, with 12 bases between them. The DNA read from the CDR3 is TGCGCCAGCAGCGCGGCGGGGATGAATGAAAAA. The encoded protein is CASSAAGMNEK. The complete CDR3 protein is CASSAAGMNEKLFF. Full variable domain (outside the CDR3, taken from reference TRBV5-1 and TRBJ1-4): KAGVTQTPRYLIKTRGQQVTLSCSPISGHRSVSWYQQTPGQGLQFLFEYFSETQRNKGNFPGRFSGRQFSNSRSEMNVSTLELGDSALYLCASSAAGMNEKLFFGSGTQLSVL.

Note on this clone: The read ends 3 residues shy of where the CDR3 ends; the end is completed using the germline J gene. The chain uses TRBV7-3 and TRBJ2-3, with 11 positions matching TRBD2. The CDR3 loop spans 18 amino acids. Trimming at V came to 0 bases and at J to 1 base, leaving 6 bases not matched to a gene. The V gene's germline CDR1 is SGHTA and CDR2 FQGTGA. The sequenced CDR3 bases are TGTGCCAGCAGCTTAACTAGCGGGGGGGCGGGCGGCACAGATACG. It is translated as CASSLTSGGAGGTDT. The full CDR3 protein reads CASSLTSGGAGGTDTQYF.

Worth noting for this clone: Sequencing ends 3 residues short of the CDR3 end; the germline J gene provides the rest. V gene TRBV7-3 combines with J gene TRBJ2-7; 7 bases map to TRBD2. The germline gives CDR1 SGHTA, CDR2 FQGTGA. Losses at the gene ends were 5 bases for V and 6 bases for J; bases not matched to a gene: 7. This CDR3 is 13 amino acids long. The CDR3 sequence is CASSPGGVTEQYF. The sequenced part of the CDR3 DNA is TGTGCCAGCAGCCCGGGGGGTGTTACCGAG.